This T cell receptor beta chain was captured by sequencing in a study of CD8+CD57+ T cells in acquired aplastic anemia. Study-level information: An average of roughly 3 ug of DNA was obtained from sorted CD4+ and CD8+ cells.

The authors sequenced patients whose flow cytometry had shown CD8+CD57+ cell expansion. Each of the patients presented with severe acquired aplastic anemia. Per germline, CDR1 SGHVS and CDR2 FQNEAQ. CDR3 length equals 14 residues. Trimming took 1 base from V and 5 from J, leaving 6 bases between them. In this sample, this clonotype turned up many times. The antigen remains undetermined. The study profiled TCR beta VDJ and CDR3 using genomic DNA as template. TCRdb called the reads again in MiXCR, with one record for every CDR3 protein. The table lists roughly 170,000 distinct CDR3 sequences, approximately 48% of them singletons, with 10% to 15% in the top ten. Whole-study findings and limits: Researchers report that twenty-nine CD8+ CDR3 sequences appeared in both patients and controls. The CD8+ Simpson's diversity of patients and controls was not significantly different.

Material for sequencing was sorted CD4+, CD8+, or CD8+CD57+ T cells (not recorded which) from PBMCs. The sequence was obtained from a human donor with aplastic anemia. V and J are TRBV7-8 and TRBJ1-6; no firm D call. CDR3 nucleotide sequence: TGTGCCAGCAGCTTAGGGCCGGATAATTCACCCCTCCACTTT. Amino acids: CASSLGPDNSPLHF.